A selection of T cell receptor beta chains follows, all from one sample in a study of human T cells and chemical hapten exposure. MiXCR, run by TCRdb on the RACE reads, gives a single entry per CDR3 protein. Here the sample spans 65,000 to 95,000 distinct CDR3 sequences, around 9.3% being singletons. The sequenced material came from whole blood. The receptors derive from a female donor in good health. Some clones in this sample may be carry-over from other donors' samples. The CDR3 runs from the conserved cysteine through the conserved F or W. The D gene is left open where the match is weak. The size entry is marked missing in some rows and otherwise reads once, few, many or a size class.

cdr3_length: 15
d_call: -
clone_size: -
j_call: TRBJ1-2
v_call: TRBV18
cdr3_nt: TGTGCCAGCTCACGAGACAGCCACGGGTTCAATGGCTACACCTTC
cdr3_aa: CASSRDSHGFNGYTF

cdr3_length: 14
d_call: TRBD1
clone_size: many
j_call: TRBJ2-2
v_call: TRBV30
cdr3_nt: TGTGCCTCGGACAGGGGGCCCGGTGGCGGGGAGCTGTTTTTT
cdr3_aa: CASDRGPGGGELFF

cdr3_length: 14
d_call: -
clone_size: many
j_call: TRBJ2-7
v_call: TRBV5-8
cdr3_nt: TGTGCCAGCAGCTCTGGGACGTCTCCCCGCGAGCAGTACTTC
cdr3_aa: CASSSGTSPREQYF

cdr3_length: 13
d_call: -
clone_size: many
j_call: TRBJ1-1
v_call: TRBV6-2/TRBV6-3
cdr3_nt: TGTGCCAGCACTTACAGGATGAACACTGAAGCTTTCTTT
cdr3_aa: CASTYRMNTEAFF

cdr3_length: 14
d_call: TRBD1
clone_size: many
j_call: TRBJ2-5
v_call: TRBV29-1
cdr3_nt: TGCAGCGTTGCGGGACAGGGGGACGCGGAGACCCAGTACTTC
cdr3_aa: CSVAGQGDAETQYF

cdr3_length: 14
d_call: -
clone_size: many
j_call: TRBJ2-3
v_call: TRBV4-2
cdr3_nt: TGTGCCAGCAGCCAGTTCGACTCCACAGATACGCAGTATTTT
cdr3_aa: CASSQFDSTDTQYF

cdr3_length: 15
d_call: -
clone_size: -
j_call: TRBJ1-3
v_call: TRBV20-1
cdr3_nt: TGCAGTGCGGCAGCCACAGGGTTTTCTGGAAACACCATATATTTT
cdr3_aa: CSAAATGFSGNTIYF

cdr3_length: 13
d_call: -
clone_size: few
j_call: TRBJ1-2
v_call: TRBV10-3
cdr3_nt: TGTGCCATCAGTGTGGGGGCAGGCTATGGCTACACCTTC
cdr3_aa: CAISVGAGYGYTF

cdr3_length: 13
d_call: TRBD1
clone_size: many
j_call: TRBJ2-5
v_call: TRBV12-3/TRBV12-4
cdr3_nt: TGTGCCAGCAGCACAGGGGGACAGGCCACCCAGTACTTC
cdr3_aa: CASSTGGQATQYF

cdr3_length: 14
d_call: TRBD1
clone_size: many
j_call: TRBJ1-1
v_call: TRBV7-9
cdr3_nt: TGTGCCAGCAGAGAGGGACAGCCAAACACTGAAGCTTTCTTT
cdr3_aa: CASREGQPNTEAFF

cdr3_length: 17
d_call: TRBD2
clone_size: many
j_call: TRBJ2-5
v_call: TRBV7-2
cdr3_nt: TGTGCCAGCAGCACGAGGCTAGCGGGGGCAGCAGGAGAGACCCAGTACTTC
cdr3_aa: CASSTRLAGAAGETQYF

cdr3_length: 15
d_call: -
clone_size: few
j_call: TRBJ1-5
v_call: TRBV27
cdr3_nt: TGTGCCAGCAGTTTATCGGGGTGGAGTAATCAGCCCCAGCATTTT
cdr3_aa: CASSLSGWSNQPQHF

cdr3_length: 13
d_call: -
clone_size: many
j_call: TRBJ1-1
v_call: TRBV6-6
cdr3_nt: TGTGCCAGCAGTTACTCACGGAACACTGAAGCTTTCTTT
cdr3_aa: CASSYSRNTEAFF

cdr3_length: 15
d_call: -
clone_size: many
j_call: TRBJ1-6
v_call: TRBV3-1
cdr3_nt: TGTGCCAGCAGCCCAGATATTACAGGGCCCAGGCCCCTCCACTTT
cdr3_aa: CASSPDITGPRPLHF

cdr3_length: 16
d_call: TRBD2
clone_size: many
j_call: TRBJ2-7
v_call: TRBV7-2
cdr3_nt: TGTGCCAGCAGCATAAGGACTAGCGGGGGGGCTAACGAGCAGTACTTC
cdr3_aa: CASSIRTSGGANEQYF

cdr3_length: 17
d_call: -
clone_size: -
j_call: TRBJ2-4
v_call: TRBV12-3/TRBV12-4
cdr3_nt: TGTGCCAGCAGCCCCGCCGGGGGATCGATCGCCAAAAACATTCAGTACTTC
cdr3_aa: CASSPAGGSIAKNIQYF

cdr3_length: 16
d_call: TRBD1
clone_size: few
j_call: TRBJ1-5
v_call: TRBV20-1
cdr3_nt: TGCAGTGCTAGAGAGAACAGGGGAAGAGCCAATCAGCCCCAGCATTTT
cdr3_aa: CSARENRGRANQPQHF

cdr3_length: 12
d_call: -
clone_size: -
j_call: TRBJ2-5
v_call: TRBV7-2
cdr3_nt: TGTGCCAGCAGCTTTGGGGTAGAGACCCAGTACTTC
cdr3_aa: CASSFGVETQYF

cdr3_length: 15
d_call: TRBD1
clone_size: -
j_call: TRBJ1-1
v_call: TRBV10-3
cdr3_nt: TGTGCCACCAGGGGGGTTGGGAAAATGAACACTGAAGCTTTCTTT
cdr3_aa: CATRGVGKMNTEAFF

cdr3_length: 13
d_call: -
clone_size: few
j_call: TRBJ2-3
v_call: TRBV20-1
cdr3_nt: TGCAGTGCTAGGGGGGCAGGGGCAGATACGCAGTATTTT
cdr3_aa: CSARGAGADTQYF

cdr3_length: 16
d_call: -
clone_size: many
j_call: TRBJ1-2
v_call: TRBV5-1
cdr3_nt: TGCGCCAGCAGCCCGAAGCCAACCGGGACTTCGATTGGCTACACCTTC
cdr3_aa: CASSPKPTGTSIGYTF

cdr3_length: 13
d_call: -
clone_size: few
j_call: TRBJ1-1
v_call: TRBV7-9
cdr3_nt: TGTGCCAGCAGCTTAACAGAGAACACTGAAGCTTTCTTT
cdr3_aa: CASSLTENTEAFF

cdr3_length: 13
d_call: -
clone_size: many
j_call: TRBJ1-1
v_call: TRBV12-3/TRBV12-4
cdr3_nt: TGTGCCAGCAGCTTAGGCGTGAACACTGAAGCTTTCTTT
cdr3_aa: CASSLGVNTEAFF

cdr3_length: 15
d_call: -
clone_size: many
j_call: TRBJ1-1
v_call: TRBV7-9
cdr3_nt: TGTGCCAGCAGCTCCAACCGGGGGAAGAACACTGAAGCTTTCTTT
cdr3_aa: CASSSNRGKNTEAFF

cdr3_length: 15
d_call: TRBD1
clone_size: few
j_call: TRBJ2-7
v_call: TRBV7-9
cdr3_nt: TGTGCCAGCAACCTCGTCCCGGGACAGGGCCACGAGCAGTACTTC
cdr3_aa: CASNLVPGQGHEQYF

cdr3_length: 16
d_call: TRBD1
clone_size: -
j_call: TRBJ2-5
v_call: TRBV18
cdr3_nt: TGTGCCAGCTCACCACCCGTCGGGACAGGACAAGAGACCCAGTACTTC
cdr3_aa: CASSPPVGTGQETQYF

cdr3_length: 14
d_call: -
clone_size: -
j_call: TRBJ1-2
v_call: TRBV4-2
cdr3_nt: TGTGCCAGCAGCCAAGATGACAGCTTTTATGGCTACACCTTC
cdr3_aa: CASSQDDSFYGYTF

cdr3_length: 13
d_call: TRBD2
clone_size: many
j_call: TRBJ2-7
v_call: TRBV30
cdr3_nt: TGTGCCTGGACCCGAAGGGGACTAGAGAGGCAGTACTTC
cdr3_aa: CAWTRRGLERQYF

cdr3_length: 18
d_call: TRBD1
clone_size: -
j_call: TRBJ1-1
v_call: TRBV10-3
cdr3_nt: TGTGCCATCAGTCTAATCTGGGGGCTCCGGGACAGGGGCTCTGAAGCTTTCTTT
cdr3_aa: CAISLIWGLRDRGSEAFF

cdr3_length: 15
d_call: TRBD1
clone_size: -
j_call: TRBJ1-5
v_call: TRBV27
cdr3_nt: TGTGCCAGCAAACAAAGACAGGGGCCGAATCAGCCCCAGCATTTT
cdr3_aa: CASKQRQGPNQPQHF

cdr3_length: 12
d_call: -
clone_size: many
j_call: TRBJ1-4
v_call: TRBV12-3/TRBV12-4
cdr3_nt: TGTGCCAGCTCCGGCCGCAGGGAAAAACTGTTTTTT
cdr3_aa: CASSGRREKLFF

cdr3_length: 14
d_call: -
clone_size: many
j_call: TRBJ2-3
v_call: TRBV2
cdr3_nt: TGTGCCAGCAGGCGCCAGGGGAGCACAGATACGCAGTATTTT
cdr3_aa: CASRRQGSTDTQYF

cdr3_length: 14
d_call: -
clone_size: few
j_call: TRBJ2-7
v_call: TRBV20-1
cdr3_nt: TGCAGTGCTAGAGATCGGGGCGGGACCTACGAGCAGTACTTC
cdr3_aa: CSARDRGGTYEQYF

cdr3_length: 15
d_call: TRBD1
clone_size: many
j_call: TRBJ1-1
v_call: TRBV20-1
cdr3_nt: TGCAGTGCTAGAGCGAGACAGGGAGCCCCCACTGAAGCTTTCTTT
cdr3_aa: CSARARQGAPTEAFF

cdr3_length: 15
d_call: -
clone_size: few
j_call: TRBJ1-6
v_call: TRBV4-2
cdr3_nt: TGTGCCAGCAGCCAAGAAGCGGGCGGTGATTCACCCCTCCACTTT
cdr3_aa: CASSQEAGGDSPLHF

cdr3_length: 14
d_call: TRBD1
clone_size: many
j_call: TRBJ1-6
v_call: TRBV20-1
cdr3_nt: TGCAGTGCTAGGTTGACAGGGGCGGGCTCACCCCTCCACTTT
cdr3_aa: CSARLTGAGSPLHF

cdr3_length: 19
d_call: TRBD2
clone_size: -
j_call: TRBJ2-6
v_call: TRBV20-1
cdr3_nt: TGCGGTGCTCCCGTCGGGGATCTAGCGGGGTTCTCTGGGGCCAACGTCCTGACTTTC
cdr3_aa: CGAPVGDLAGFSGANVLTF

cdr3_length: 15
d_call: -
clone_size: -
j_call: TRBJ1-2
v_call: TRBV5-1
cdr3_nt: TGCGCCAGCAGCTTGGGATTGACTAGCACCTATGGCTACACCTTC
cdr3_aa: CASSLGLTSTYGYTF

cdr3_length: 14
d_call: -
clone_size: few
j_call: TRBJ2-1
v_call: TRBV2
cdr3_nt: TGTGCCAGCAGTGAAGACGGGCCCTACAATGAGCAGTTCTTC
cdr3_aa: CASSEDGPYNEQFF

cdr3_length: 15
d_call: -
clone_size: -
j_call: TRBJ1-5
v_call: TRBV7-9
cdr3_nt: TGTGCCAGCAGCACCAGTGCCGGGGTCAATCAGCCCCAGCATTTT
cdr3_aa: CASSTSAGVNQPQHF

cdr3_length: 15
d_call: -
clone_size: few
j_call: TRBJ2-3
v_call: TRBV4-2
cdr3_nt: TGTGCCAGCAGCCCCAGACAACATAGCACAGATACGCAGTATTTT
cdr3_aa: CASSPRQHSTDTQYF

cdr3_length: 15
d_call: TRBD1
clone_size: many
j_call: TRBJ1-4
v_call: TRBV5-1
cdr3_nt: TGCGCCAGCAGCGCATGGACAGGGGAGAATGAAAAACTGTTTTTT
cdr3_aa: CASSAWTGENEKLFF

cdr3_length: 14
d_call: -
clone_size: few
j_call: TRBJ2-7
v_call: TRBV20-1
cdr3_nt: TGCAGTGCGCAGGGTGTGGTCCGAGCCTACGAGCAGTACTTC
cdr3_aa: CSAQGVVRAYEQYF

cdr3_length: 13
d_call: -
clone_size: -
j_call: TRBJ2-7
v_call: TRBV6-5
cdr3_nt: TGTGCCAGCAGTTACAGCCGGGGTGGCGAGCAGTACTTC
cdr3_aa: CASSYSRGGEQYF

cdr3_length: 14
d_call: -
clone_size: few
j_call: TRBJ1-5
v_call: TRBV7-2
cdr3_nt: TGTGCCAGCAGCTTAGATCTCGTCCCCGGGCCCCAGCATTTT
cdr3_aa: CASSLDLVPGPQHF

cdr3_length: 18
d_call: TRBD2
clone_size: many
j_call: TRBJ2-3
v_call: TRBV7-7
cdr3_nt: TGTGCCAGCAGCTTAGGGGGACTAGCGGGGGCTAACACAGATACGCAGTATTTT
cdr3_aa: CASSLGGLAGANTDTQYF

cdr3_length: 14
d_call: -
clone_size: few
j_call: TRBJ2-1
v_call: TRBV6-5
cdr3_nt: TGTGCCAGCAGTCCGACAGTATTCTACAATGAGCAGTTCTTC
cdr3_aa: CASSPTVFYNEQFF

cdr3_length: 16
d_call: TRBD1
clone_size: few
j_call: TRBJ1-4
v_call: TRBV28
cdr3_nt: TGTGCCAGCAGTTTCCCCGTGGGGACAGGGAATGAAAAACTGTTTTTT
cdr3_aa: CASSFPVGTGNEKLFF

cdr3_length: 16
d_call: TRBD2
clone_size: many
j_call: TRBJ2-3
v_call: TRBV4-1
cdr3_nt: TGCGCCAGCAGATCATTAGCGGGGGGCCATACAGATACGCAGTATTTT
cdr3_aa: CASRSLAGGHTDTQYF

cdr3_length: 15
d_call: TRBD1
clone_size: few
j_call: TRBJ2-7
v_call: TRBV7-2
cdr3_nt: TGTGCCAGCAGCTTCACGACAGGGAACCTCTACGAGCAGTACTTC
cdr3_aa: CASSFTTGNLYEQYF

cdr3_length: 12
d_call: -
clone_size: many
j_call: TRBJ2-7
v_call: TRBV12-3/TRBV12-4
cdr3_nt: TGTGCCAGCAGTCTGCCCAACTACGAGCAGTACTTC
cdr3_aa: CASSLPNYEQYF

cdr3_length: 14
d_call: TRBD1
clone_size: few
j_call: TRBJ2-7
v_call: TRBV7-2
cdr3_nt: TGTGCCAGCAGCCAGACCCCGGGACAGACGCCGCAGTACTTC
cdr3_aa: CASSQTPGQTPQYF